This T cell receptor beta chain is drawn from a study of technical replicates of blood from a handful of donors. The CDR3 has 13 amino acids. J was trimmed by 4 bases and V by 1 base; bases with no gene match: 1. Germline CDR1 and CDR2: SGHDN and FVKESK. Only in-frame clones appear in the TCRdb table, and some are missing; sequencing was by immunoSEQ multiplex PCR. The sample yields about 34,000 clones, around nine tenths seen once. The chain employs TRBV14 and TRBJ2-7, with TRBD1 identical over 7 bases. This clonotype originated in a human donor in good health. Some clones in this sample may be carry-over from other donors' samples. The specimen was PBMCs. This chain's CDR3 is CASSQGQGYEQYF. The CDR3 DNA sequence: TGTGCCAGCAGCCAAGGACAGGGATACGAGCAGTACTTC.